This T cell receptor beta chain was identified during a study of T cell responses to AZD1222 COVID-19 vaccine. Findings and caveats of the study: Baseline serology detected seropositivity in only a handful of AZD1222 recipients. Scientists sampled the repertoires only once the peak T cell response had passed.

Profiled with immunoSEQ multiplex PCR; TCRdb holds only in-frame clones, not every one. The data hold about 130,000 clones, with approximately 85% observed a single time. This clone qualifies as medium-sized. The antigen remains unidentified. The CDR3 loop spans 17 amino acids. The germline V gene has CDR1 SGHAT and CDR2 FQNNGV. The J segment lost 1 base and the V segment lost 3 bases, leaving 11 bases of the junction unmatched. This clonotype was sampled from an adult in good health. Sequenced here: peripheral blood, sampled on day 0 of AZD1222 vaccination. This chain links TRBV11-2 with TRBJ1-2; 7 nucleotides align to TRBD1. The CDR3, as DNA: TGTGCCAGCAGCTTTTACCCCACAGGGGAAAATAACTATGGCTACACCTTC. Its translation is CASSFYPTGENNYGYTF.